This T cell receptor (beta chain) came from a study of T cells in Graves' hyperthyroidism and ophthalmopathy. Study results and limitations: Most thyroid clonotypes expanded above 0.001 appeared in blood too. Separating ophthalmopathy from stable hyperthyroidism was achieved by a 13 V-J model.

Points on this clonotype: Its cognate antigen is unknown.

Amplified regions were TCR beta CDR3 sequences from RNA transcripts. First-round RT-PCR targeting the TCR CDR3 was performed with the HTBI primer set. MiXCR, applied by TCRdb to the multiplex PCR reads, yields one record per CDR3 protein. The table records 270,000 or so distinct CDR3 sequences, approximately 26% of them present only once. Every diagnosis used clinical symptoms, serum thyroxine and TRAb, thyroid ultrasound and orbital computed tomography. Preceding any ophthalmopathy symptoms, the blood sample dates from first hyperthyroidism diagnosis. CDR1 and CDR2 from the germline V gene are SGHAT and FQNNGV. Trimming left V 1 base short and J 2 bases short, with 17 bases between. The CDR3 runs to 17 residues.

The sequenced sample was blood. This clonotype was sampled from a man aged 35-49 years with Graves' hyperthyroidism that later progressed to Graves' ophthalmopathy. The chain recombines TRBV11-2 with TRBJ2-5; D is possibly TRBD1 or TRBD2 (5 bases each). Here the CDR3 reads CASSLVGRGRRQETQYF. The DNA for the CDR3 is TGTGCCAGCAGCTTAGTCGGACGGGGCAGGAGACAAGAGACCCAGTACTTC.